A few counts support the clone carrying this T cell receptor beta chain. Its antigen is not known. These data come from a study of T cell repertoires in cytomegalovirus infection. About the research overall: Based on public TCR beta signatures, there were indications of CMV infection and of a matching HLA type.

MiXCR, applied by TCRdb to the reads, yields one record per CDR3 protein. Among around 710,000 distinct CDR3 sequences listed, 25% to 35% were seen once. V was clipped by 7 bases and J by 5 bases; unmatched bases: 8. Germline CDR1 is LNHDA and CDR2 is SQIVND (reference sequence). This CDR3 is 14 amino acids long. Study-wide findings and caveats: The cumulative frequency of public TCR beta families distinguished individuals who carried CMV together with the relevant HLA. The ex vivo response showed dominance by HLA-C-restricted CMV-specific TCR beta clonotypes.

The chain links TRBV19 to TRBJ2-7; 10 positions match TRBD1. The material was cultured CD8+ T cells from PBMCs, obtained from culture after CMV antigen stimulation. This clonotype originated in a human donor in good health (CMV status not recorded). Some clones in this sample may be carry-over from other donors' samples. The CDR3 reads CASTPTGGFDEQYF. CDR3 nucleotide sequence: TGTGCCAGTACCCCGACAGGGGGCTTCGACGAGCAGTACTTC.